The 23 T cell receptor beta chains below all came from one sample that was sequenced in a study of T cell responses to AZD1222 COVID-19 vaccine. Measured with immunoSEQ multiplex PCR; TCRdb has only the in-frame clones, and not every one. The sample lists about 130,000 clones, nearly 95% seen once, with 0.85% to 0.95% in the top ten. The source material was peripheral blood, sampled on day 0 of AZD1222 vaccination. The source of these receptors is an adult in good health.

The chain uses TRBV9 and TRBJ2-7; 11 bases map to TRBD1. V dropped 0 bases and J dropped 2; count of bases not matched to a gene: 1. Germline CDR1 and CDR2: SGDLS and YYNGEE. This CDR3 has 15 residues. For the CDR3, the DNA is TGTGCCAGCAGCGTAGGGGGACAGGGGGCCTACGAGCAGTACTTC. Residues: CASSVGGQGAYEQYF.

V is TRBV5-6 and J is TRBJ1-2; tentatively, D is TRBD1 (5 bases). Germline V gene sequence: CDR1 SGHDT, CDR2 YYEEEE. The ends were cut back, 3 bases at V and 5 bases at J, with 11 bases in the middle. The CDR3 is 13 amino acids. This CDR3 reads CASSSRGIYGYTF. The CDR3 nucleotides read TGTGCCAGCAGCTCGCGGGGCATTTATGGCTACACCTTC. Filled out from reference TRBV5-6 and TRBJ1-2, the complete variable domain reads DAGVTQSPTHLIKTRGQQVTLRCSPKSGHDTVSWYQQALGQGPQFIFQYYEEEERQRGNFPDRFSGHQFPNYSSELNVNALLLGDSALYLCASSSRGIYGYTFGSGTRLTVV.

The V gene is TRBV6-5, the J gene TRBJ1-4; D perhaps matches TRBD1 (5 bases). Germline V gene data show CDR1 as MNHEY and CDR2 as SVGAGI. The CDR3 spans 15 residues. V gave up 6 bases and J gave up 4 bases, with 15 bases separating them. The CDR3 nucleotides read TGTGCCAGCAGCCCCCCAGGGTTGAATAATGAAAAACTGTTTTTT. Its protein product is CASSPPGLNNEKLFF.

The V and J genes are TRBV9 and TRBJ2-2, with TRBD1 matching over 8 bases. CDR1 and CDR2 (germline): SGDLS, YYNGEE. The CDR3 contains 15 residues. V was pared by 5 bases and J by 6 bases, with 9 bases of the junction left unmatched. CDR3 protein: CASRSEGQVPGELFF. The CDR3 DNA follows: TGTGCCAGCAGGTCGGAGGGACAGGTCCCCGGGGAGCTGTTTTTT.

The rearrangement joins TRBV10-3 to TRBJ1-2, with D tentatively TRBD1 (6 bases). Germline loops: CDR1 ENHRY, CDR2 SYGVKD. The CDR3 consists of 13 residues. Trimming cost V 6 bases and J 8 bases, with 16 bases left between them. In nucleotides, the CDR3 is TGTGCCATCAGGGAAGCTGCAGGGGAAGGCTACACCTTC. Its translation is CAIREAAGEGYTF.

The chain employs TRBV9 and TRBJ1-5, with D possibly being TRBD1 (5 bases). Germline V CDR1 and CDR2: SGDLS, YYNGEE. CDR3 length: 15 residues. Deletions cut 4 bases from V and 7 bases from J, with 18 bases between. The chain's CDR3 is CASSPSPREGQPQHF. The CDR3 DNA is TGTGCCAGCAGCCCCAGCCCCAGGGAAGGACAGCCCCAGCATTTT.

The V call is TRBV18, the J call TRBJ2-7; the D call may be TRBD1 or TRBD2 (5 bases each). Germline loops: CDR1 KGHSH, CDR2 LQKENI. V was cut by 3 bases and J by 1 base, with 13 bases left in between. The CDR3 runs 15 residues. CDR3 region: CASSPLFGGSYEQYF. The CDR3, as DNA: TGTGCCAGCTCACCGCTTTTTGGGGGATCCTACGAGCAGTACTTC.

This chain joins TRBV11-2 and TRBJ2-3; 11 nucleotides align to TRBD2. This CDR3 comprises 16 residues. J gave up 6 bases and V 5 bases, and 10 bases lay outside the gene matches. The germline CDR1 and CDR2 sequences are SGHAT and FQNNGV. DNA for the CDR3: TGTGCCAGCAGCCAACAACTAGCGGGGGTTGGGGATACGCAGTATTTT. This encodes CASSQQLAGVGDTQYF.

V gene TRBV7-3 combines with J gene TRBJ1-1; a weak D match, TRBD1 (5 bases). The CDR3 extends over 15 amino acids. The germline V and J ends were trimmed by 2 bases and 0 bases, with 10 bases remaining between them. Germline V lookup: CDR1 SGHTA, CDR2 FQGTGA. CDR3 sequence (DNA): TGTGCCAGCAGCTTAGGGGGAAACATGAACACTGAAGCTTTCTTT. This encodes CASSLGGNMNTEAFF.

The gene calls are TRBV20-1 and TRBJ1-5, with TRBD1 identical over 7 bases. The ends lost 3 bases at V and 1 base at J; junction bases unmatched: 6. Germline CDR1 is DFQATT and CDR2 is SNEGSKA (reference sequence). CDR3 length equals 15 residues. CDR3 DNA sequence: TGCAGTGCTAGTTTAGGGGGCCTCAGCAATCAGCCCCAGCATTTT. Translating gives CSASLGGLSNQPQHF.

The V and J genes are TRBV13 and TRBJ2-5, with TRBD2 as a possible D gene (5 bases). The length of the CDR3 is 12 residues. CDR1 is PRHDT and CDR2 is FYEKMQ in the germline V gene (reference sequence). The ends were cut back, 2 bases at V and 5 bases at J, with 6 bases in the middle. In DNA, the CDR3 is TGTGCCAGCAGCTTAAGCGGCGAGACCCAGTACTTC. This gives the protein CASSLSGETQYF.

This clone was detected once. V usage is TRBV5-1 and J usage is TRBJ2-3; D ambiguous. Germline CDR1 is SGHRS and CDR2 is YFSETQ. The V gene lost 2 bases and the J gene lost 0 bases, with 10 bases spanning the gap. The CDR3 totals 15 residues. In DNA form, the CDR3 reads TGCGCCAGCAGCTTCGTCCGGGTGAGCACAGATACGCAGTATTTT. Encoded protein: CASSFVRVSTDTQYF.

This chain uses TRBV5-6 with TRBJ2-7; D uncertain. V lost 0 bases and J lost 3, with 10 bases in between. CDR1 and CDR2 (germline): SGHDT, YYEEEE. The length of the CDR3 is 14 residues. CDR3 region: CASSLGGDFYEQYF. The CDR3 coding sequence is TGTGCCAGCAGCTTGGGAGGCGACTTCTACGAGCAGTACTTC.

V gene TRBV7-3 combines with J gene TRBJ2-3, with D possibly being TRBD1 (5 bases). The CDR3 is made up of 15 amino acids. Trimming shortened V by 2 bases and J by 0 bases, and 9 bases separated the two germline ends. Germline V gene lookup returns CDR1 SGHTA and CDR2 FQGTGA. CDR3 protein: CASSLVRASTDTQYF. The CDR3 region has the DNA TGTGCCAGCAGCTTAGTCAGGGCTAGCACAGATACGCAGTATTTT.

The chain carries TRBV19 and TRBJ1-6; no clear D. Trimming removed 3 bases from V and 9 bases from J, with 12 bases in between. The CDR3 has 14 residues. Germline values: CDR1 LNHDA, CDR2 SQIVND (reference sequence). The chain's CDR3 is CASSMGGLGSPLHF. For the CDR3, the DNA is TGTGCCAGTAGTATGGGAGGGTTGGGTTCACCCCTCCACTTT. Supplemented by reference TRBV19 and TRBJ1-6, the full variable domain reads DGGITQSPKYLFRKEGQNVTLSCEQNLNHDAMYWYRQDPGQGLRLIYYSQIVNDFQKGDIAEGYSVSREKKESFPLTVTSAQKNPTAFYLCASSMGGLGSPLHFGNGTRLTVT.

The chain is built from TRBV9 and TRBJ1-3; D is possibly TRBD1 (5 bases). CDR1 is SGDLS, CDR2 YYNGEE, per germline. Trimming pared 3 bases from V and 4 bases from J, leaving 14 bases between. CDR3 length: 15 residues. Here the CDR3 reads CASSAAGLQGNTIYF. In nucleotides, the CDR3 is TGTGCCAGCAGCGCCGCAGGGTTGCAAGGAAACACCATATATTTT.

The chain uses TRBV10-3 and TRBJ1-1, with no clear D. The V end lost 6 bases, the J end lost 5 bases, and 13 bases lay between the germline ends. This CDR3 has 13 residues. Germline-derived CDR1 and CDR2 are ENHRY and SYGVKD. CDR3 in amino acids: CAIRSDMVTEAFF. The CDR3 DNA sequence: TGTGCCATCAGATCCGATATGGTGACTGAAGCTTTCTTT.

V and J are TRBV6-1 and TRBJ1-1; D possibly corresponds to TRBD1 (6 bases). The CDR3 has 14 residues. Germline loops: CDR1 MNHNS, CDR2 SASEGT. The ends were cut back, 2 bases at V and 6 bases at J, with 13 bases in the middle. The CDR3 sequence: CASSEKGEGAEAFF. The CDR3 region has the DNA TGTGCCAGCAGTGAAAAGGGTGAGGGGGCTGAAGCTTTCTTT.

This chain links TRBV5-1 with TRBJ2-3; possible D gene TRBD2, 7 bases. The CDR3 spans 14 residues. V was trimmed by 3 bases and J by 5 bases, leaving 13 bases between them. CDR1 and CDR2 (germline): SGHRS, YFSETQ. DNA of the CDR3: TGCGCCAGCAGCTCGGCGGGGGCGATAGATACGCAGTATTTT. Translation gives CASSSAGAIDTQYF.

The chain employs TRBV27 and TRBJ1-6; perhaps TRBD1 as D (5 bases). The length of the CDR3 is 15 residues. Germline V gene data show CDR1 as MNHEY and CDR2 as SMNVEV (reference sequence). Trimming removed 6 bases at V and 0 bases at J, with 9 bases between. Here the CDR3 DNA reads TGTGCCAGCAGATTCCAGGGCTCCTATAATTCACCCCTCCACTTT. It codes for CASRFQGSYNSPLHF.

The chain is built from TRBV3-1 (or the pseudogene TRBV3-2) and TRBJ1-1; D call uncertain. Trimming took off 1 base at V and 8 bases at J, with 11 bases between the two ends. The germline V gene encodes CDR1 LGHDT and CDR2 YNNKEL (reference sequence). This CDR3 comprises 13 residues. The CDR3 nucleotides are TGTGCCAGCAGCCAAGTCCCTCTGGCCGAAGCTTTCTTT. Translation: CASSQVPLAEAFF.

As regards this clone: The sample holds other DNA sequences that translate to the same CDR3. The chain employs TRBV6-6 and TRBJ2-1, with 8 bases aligning to TRBD1. The CDR3 has 15 amino acids. V lost 2 bases and J lost 4; bases outside the gene matches: 4. Germline V lookup: CDR1 MNHNY, CDR2 SVGAGI (reference sequence). The CDR3 protein is CASSYGQGLYNEQFF. As DNA, the CDR3 is TGTGCCAGCAGTTACGGACAGGGCCTTTACAATGAGCAGTTCTTC.

The rearrangement links TRBV11-2 to TRBJ2-1; 12 bases align to TRBD2. Germline assignment: CDR1 SGHAT and CDR2 FQNNGV. The V and J ends lost 6 bases and 7 bases, in that order; junction bases with no gene match: 7. CDR3 size: 15 residues. CDR3 amino acids: CASRPSGGAGNEQFF. In DNA form, the CDR3 reads TGTGCCAGCAGGCCTAGCGGGGGGGCCGGGAATGAGCAGTTCTTC.